One sample yielded the 10 T cell receptor beta chains listed below, sequenced in a study of vaccination effects on CD4 cells after COVID-19. Clones were read by immunoSEQ multiplex PCR, and TCRdb kept only the in-frame ones, dropping some. The table lists 35,000 to 50,000 clones, 77% of them singletons, with approximately 2.9% in the top ten. The antigens these receptors bind are not known. Viral peptide pool expansion of antigen-specific CD4+ T cells preceded sequencing in the ViraFEST assay. Cells that had been cultured for nine to eleven days were the source of isolated CD4+ T cells. Negative nucleocapsid antibody tests before and after vaccination confirmed no previous SARS-CoV-2 infection. Sequenced material: CD4+ T cells from PBMCs cultured with HCoV-NL63 spike peptides, taken before COVID-19 vaccination. All receptors come from a human donor who received a COVID-19 vaccine.

The V call is TRBV6-6, the J call TRBJ2-3, with 10 bases aligning to TRBD1. Germline assignment: CDR1 MNHNY and CDR2 SVGAGI (reference sequence). The trim removed 5 bases at V and 6 bases at J, leaving 8 bases unmatched. This CDR3 comprises 15 residues. This CDR3 is CASSNTRTGGDTQYF. CDR3 DNA: TGTGCCAGCAGTAACACCCGGACAGGGGGGGATACGCAGTATTTT.

The CDR3 DNA is TGTGCCAGTAGTATCAGAGGTTGGGGAGAGACCCAGTACTTC. This encodes CASSIRGWGETQYF. This chain connects TRBV19 to TRBJ2-5, with D unresolved. Trimming cost V 3 bases and J 4 bases, with 12 bases left between them. Germline CDR1 is LNHDA and CDR2 is SQIVND (reference sequence). This CDR3 is 14 amino acids long. Together with reference TRBV19 and TRBJ2-5, the CDR3 gives the full variable domain: DGGITQSPKYLFRKEGQNVTLSCEQNLNHDAMYWYRQDPGQGLRLIYYSQIVNDFQKGDIAEGYSVSREKKESFPLTVTSAQKNPTAFYLCASSIRGWGETQYFGPGTRLLVL.

The chain combines TRBV4-1 with TRBJ2-1; the D is unclear. V lost 4 bases and J lost 12, with 16 bases in between. Germline CDR1 and CDR2: MGHRA and YSYEKL. The CDR3 runs to 13 residues. The CDR3 sequence is CASSPLGVLGQFF. DNA of the CDR3: TGCGCCAGCAGCCCCCTGGGTGTGTTGGGGCAGTTCTTC.

The chain uses TRBV6-6 and TRBJ1-3; a possible D gene is TRBD1 (6 bases). Germline CDR1 reads MNHNY; CDR2 reads SVGAGI (reference sequence). V was trimmed by 4 bases and J by 0 bases, leaving 10 bases between them. The CDR3 runs to 15 residues. The DNA for the CDR3 is TGTGCCAGCAGTTCGGGACACAACTCTGGAAACACCATATATTTT. It translates to CASSSGHNSGNTIYF.

This clone was counted between two and nine times. The chain uses TRBV5-1 and TRBJ2-1, with D possibly being TRBD2 (6 bases). In germline, CDR1 is SGHRS, CDR2 YFSETQ. The V gene lost 0 bases and the J gene lost 2 bases, with 12 bases spanning the gap. The CDR3 has 16 residues. For the CDR3, the DNA is TGCGCCAGCAGCTTGGCTGTGGGAGGTACCTACAATGAGCAGTTCTTC. Protein: CASSLAVGGTYNEQFF.

The CDR3 loop reads CASSQTLVGQQFF. The CDR3 DNA reads as TGTGCCAGCAGTCAGACCTTGGTGGGACAGCAGTTCTTC. This chain links TRBV14 with TRBJ2-1; D may match TRBD1 or TRBD2 (5 bases each). Germline V CDR1 and CDR2: SGHDN, FVKESK. Trimming pared 6 bases from V and 11 bases from J, leaving 17 bases between. The CDR3 has 13 residues. Filled out from reference TRBV14 and TRBJ2-1, the complete variable domain reads EAGVTQFPSHSVIEKGQTVTLRCDPISGHDNLYWYRRVMGKEIKFLLHFVKESKQDESGMPNNRFLAERTGGTYSTLKVQPAELEDSGVYFCASSQTLVGQQFFGPGTRLTVL.

The rearrangement joins TRBV5-5 to TRBJ2-5; D tentatively fits TRBD1 or TRBD2 (5 bases each). This CDR3 region has 13 residues. CDR1 SGHKS and CDR2 YYEKEE come from the germline V gene (reference sequence). Trimming shortened V by 4 bases and J by 4 bases, and 11 bases separated the two germline ends. CDR3 amino acids: CASSRGPGETQYF. CDR3 in DNA: TGTGCCAGCAGCAGGGGACCAGGAGAGACCCAGTACTTC.

This clone was counted only a few times. This chain joins TRBV2 and TRBJ2-3; 7 bases are shared with TRBD1. CDR1 is SNHLY and CDR2 is FYNNEI in the germline V gene. The length of the CDR3 is 14 residues. Trimming took 8 bases from V and 2 from J; bases not matched to a gene: 7. The CDR3 nucleotides are TGTGCCAGCGTCTGGGACAGATCCACAGATACGCAGTATTTT. Translated, it gives CASVWDRSTDTQYF.

V usage is TRBV28 and J usage is TRBJ2-3, with D possibly TRBD1 on 5 matching bases. The CDR3 consists of 14 residues. The germline V gene encodes CDR1 MDHEN and CDR2 SYDVKM. V was pared by 6 bases and J by 0 bases, with 10 bases between. The DNA for the CDR3 is TGTGCCAGCAGGACAGTACTTAGCACAGATACGCAGTATTTT. It encodes CASRTVLSTDTQYF.

The chain is built from TRBV11-3 and TRBJ1-1; 8 nucleotides agree with TRBD1. The junction had 8 bases not matched to a gene; V was cut back by 4 bases and J by 1 base. There are 16 residues in the CDR3. Germline lookup yields CDR1 SGHNT and CDR2 YENEEA. The CDR3 region is CASSSRTGGTNTEAFF. CDR3 nucleotide sequence: TGTGCCAGCAGCTCCCGAACAGGGGGGACGAACACTGAAGCTTTCTTT.